This T cell receptor beta chain was documented in a study of blood T cells in healthy people across ages. About 10 milliliters was the volume of peripheral blood drawn from each donor. PCR was performed a second time for 7 to 11 cycles using a sample-barcoded 5' primer and a J-beta primer mix. A template-switch adaptor with 12 random nucleotides tagged each cDNA molecule. TCRdb independently ran MiXCR on the 5' RACE reads; one entry per CDR3 protein. The sample lists roughly 1,100,000 distinct CDR3 sequences; approximately 25% were seen once. This sample was also put to use in a study of T cells of mothers and their children.

This receptor was obtained from a girl aged 2-15 years in good health. Sequenced: blood.

The CDR3 DNA sequence: TGTGCCAGCTCACCGCAGGGGCCCTCTGGGGCCAACGTCCTGACTTTC. This sequence encodes CASSPQGPSGANVLTF. The rearrangement links TRBV18 to TRBJ2-6; D is perhaps TRBD1 (6 bases). The germline V gene has CDR1 KGHSH and CDR2 LQKENI. Trimming left V 3 bases short and J 0 bases short, with 9 bases between. The CDR3 has 16 residues.